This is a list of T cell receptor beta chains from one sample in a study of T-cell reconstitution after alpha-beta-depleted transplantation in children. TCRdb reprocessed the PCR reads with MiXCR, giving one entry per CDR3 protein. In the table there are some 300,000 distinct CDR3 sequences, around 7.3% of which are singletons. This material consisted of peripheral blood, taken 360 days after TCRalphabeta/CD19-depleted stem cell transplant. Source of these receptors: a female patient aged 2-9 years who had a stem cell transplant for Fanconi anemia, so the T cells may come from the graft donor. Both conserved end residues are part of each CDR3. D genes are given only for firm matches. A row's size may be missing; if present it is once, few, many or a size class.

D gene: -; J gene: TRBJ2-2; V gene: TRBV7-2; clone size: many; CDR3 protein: CASSLAGALNTGELFF; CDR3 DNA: TGTGCCAGCAGCTTAGCGGGGGCCCTGAACACCGGGGAGCTGTTTTTT
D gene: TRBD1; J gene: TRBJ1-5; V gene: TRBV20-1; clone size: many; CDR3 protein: CSAHQGAGQPQHF; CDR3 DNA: TGCAGTGCTCATCAGGGGGCGGGTCAGCCCCAGCATTTT
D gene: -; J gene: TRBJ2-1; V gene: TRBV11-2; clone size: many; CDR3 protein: CASSWSPSSYNEQFF; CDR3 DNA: TGTGCCAGCAGCTGGTCCCCCAGCTCCTACAATGAGCAGTTCTTC
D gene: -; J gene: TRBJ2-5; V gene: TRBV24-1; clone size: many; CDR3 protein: CATSDPTPGGKTQYF; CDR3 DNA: TGTGCCACCAGTGATCCTACCCCCGGTGGGAAGACCCAGTACTTC
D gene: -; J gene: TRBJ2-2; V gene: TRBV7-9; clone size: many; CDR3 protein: CASSSSVTGELFF; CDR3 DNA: TGTGCCAGCAGCTCATCAGTCACCGGGGAGCTGTTTTTT
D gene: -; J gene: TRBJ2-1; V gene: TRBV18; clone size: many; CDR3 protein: CASSSGTNNEQFF; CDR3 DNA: TGTGCCAGCTCATCAGGGACGAACAATGAGCAGTTCTTC
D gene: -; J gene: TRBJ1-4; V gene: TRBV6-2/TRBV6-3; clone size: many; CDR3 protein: CASSYGVFSKPVGRTNEKLFF; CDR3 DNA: TGTGCCAGCAGTTACGGGGTGTTCAGCAAACCTGTTGGGAGAACTAATGAAAAACTGTTTTTT
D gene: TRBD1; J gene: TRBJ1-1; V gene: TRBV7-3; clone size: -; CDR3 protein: CASSLTQGEPNTEAFF; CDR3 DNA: TGTGCCAGCAGCTTAACCCAGGGGGAACCGAACACTGAAGCTTTCTTT
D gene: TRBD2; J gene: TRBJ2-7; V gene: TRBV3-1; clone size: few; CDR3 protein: CASSLGTSGGFYEQYF; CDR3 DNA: TGTGCCAGCAGCCTCGGGACTAGCGGGGGTTTTTACGAGCAGTACTTC
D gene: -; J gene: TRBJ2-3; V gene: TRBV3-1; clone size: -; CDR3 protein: CASSQGVGATDTQYF; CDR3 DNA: TGTGCCAGCAGCCAGGGAGTGGGAGCGACAGATACGCAGTATTTT
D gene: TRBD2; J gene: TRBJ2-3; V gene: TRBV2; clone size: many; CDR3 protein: CASSEALPREVSDTQYF; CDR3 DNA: TGTGCCAGCAGTGAAGCGCTTCCGCGGGAGGTCTCAGATACGCAGTATTTT
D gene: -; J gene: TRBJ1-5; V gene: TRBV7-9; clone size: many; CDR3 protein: CASSLGVSQPQHF; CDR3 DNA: TGTGCCAGCAGCTTAGGAGTGAGTCAGCCCCAGCATTTT
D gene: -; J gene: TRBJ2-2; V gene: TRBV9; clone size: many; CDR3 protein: CASSVVSSGELFF; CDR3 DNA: TGTGCCAGCAGCGTAGTGTCTTCCGGGGAGCTGTTTTTT
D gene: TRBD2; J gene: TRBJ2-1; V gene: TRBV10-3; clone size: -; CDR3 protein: CATTDIAGGNNEQFF; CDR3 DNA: TGTGCCACCACCGACATAGCGGGGGGGAACAATGAGCAGTTCTTC
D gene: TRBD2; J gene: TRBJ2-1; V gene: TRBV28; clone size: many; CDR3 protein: CASGLSGDSYNEQFF; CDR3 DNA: TGTGCCAGCGGACTTAGCGGGGACTCCTACAATGAGCAGTTCTTC
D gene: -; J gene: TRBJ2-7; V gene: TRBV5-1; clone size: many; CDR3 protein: CASSIGRGTYEQYF; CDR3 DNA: TGCGCCAGCAGCATCGGACGGGGAACCTACGAGCAGTACTTC